This T cell receptor beta chain emerged from a study of T cell repertoires in cytomegalovirus infection. To note about this clonotype: Its antigen is as yet unknown.

TCRdb recomputed calls from the reads with MiXCR, one row per CDR3 protein. Of about 83,000 distinct CDR3 sequences listed, 20% to 30% are singletons. Germline-derived CDR1 and CDR2 are DFQATT and SNEGSKA (reference sequence). Unmatched junction bases numbered 8, after V lost 0 bases and J lost 0 bases. This CDR3 comprises 18 residues. V and J are TRBV20-1 and TRBJ2-7; 13 bases agree with TRBD2. This specimen consisted of CD8+ T cells from cultured PBMCs, obtained from culture after CMV antigen stimulation. This TCR derives from a human donor in good health (CMV status not recorded). Some clones in this sample may be carry-over from other donors' samples. The CDR3 sequence is CSARDILAGGLDSYEQYF. CDR3 bases: TGCAGTGCTAGAGACATACTAGCGGGAGGGCTTGACTCCTACGAGCAGTACTTC.